This T cell receptor (beta chain) was sequenced in a study of T-cell reconstitution after alpha-beta-depleted transplantation in children. Per germline, CDR1 MNHEY and CDR2 SVGAGI. CDR3 size: 12 residues. Deletions cut 0 bases from V and 8 bases from J, with 5 bases between. As it was prepared, the TCRbeta library received unique molecular identifiers. TCRdb reprocessed the PCR reads via MiXCR and lists one record per CDR3 protein. Among some 840,000 distinct CDR3 sequences listed, under 20% were seen once. Study-wide points: Counts and diversity of T cells one year after transplant came mostly from newly produced T cells. The origin of alpha-beta T cells about two months after transplant was reportedly several hundred expanded graft clones.

Only a few counts were recorded for this clonotype. Its antigen is still unknown. The rearrangement links TRBV6-5 to TRBJ2-1, with D unresolved. This TCR was sampled from a male patient aged 10 to 17 who had a stem cell transplant for acute lymphoblastic leukemia, so the T cells may come from the graft donor. The starting material was PBMCs, mostly from graft donor cells, obtained 360 days after TCRalphabeta/CD19-depleted stem cell transplant. The CDR3 sequence: CASSYSPDEQFF. CDR3 bases: TGTGCCAGCAGTTACTCGCCTGATGAGCAGTTCTTC.